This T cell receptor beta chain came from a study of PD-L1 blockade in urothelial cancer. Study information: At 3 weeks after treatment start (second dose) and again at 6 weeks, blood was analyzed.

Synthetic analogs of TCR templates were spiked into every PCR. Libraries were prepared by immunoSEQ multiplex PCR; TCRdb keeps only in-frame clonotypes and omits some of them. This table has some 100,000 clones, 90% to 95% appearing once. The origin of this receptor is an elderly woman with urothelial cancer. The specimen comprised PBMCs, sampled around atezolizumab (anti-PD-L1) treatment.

This CDR3 reads CASREQGLWGYTF. The CDR3 DNA reads TGTGCCAGCAGGGAGCAGGGACTTTGGGGCTACACCTTC. The J gene is TRBJ1-2, the V gene TRBV6-5, with D possibly TRBD1 on 5 matching bases. Germline CDR1 and CDR2: MNHEY and SVGAGI. V dropped 6 bases and J dropped 8 bases, with 16 bases sitting between them. CDR3 length: 13 residues.